The rows below give T cell receptor beta chains drawn from one sample of a study of metastatic and nonmetastatic thyroid tumors. TCRdb re-called the PCR reads through MiXCR. Among about 20,000 clones listed, approximately 15% were seen once. What was sequenced was tumor tissue. Source of these receptors: a female donor with papillary thyroid cancer or a benign thyroid nodule (not recorded which). Some clones in this sample may be carry-over from other donors' samples. CDR3s include the opening cysteine and the closing phenylalanine or tryptophan. The D gene is left open where the match is weak. Size is omitted from some rows. Given values are once, few, many or a class for expanded clones.

TRBD1	TRBV29-1	few	TRBJ1-2	TGCAGCGTTGACCCCTCCGGACAGGTCAACTATGGCTACACCTTC	CSVDPSGQVNYGYTF
-	TRBV7-2	many	TRBJ1-5	TGTGCCAGCACAAGGGGCTCACAGCCCCAGCATTTT	CASTRGSQPQHF
-	TRBV20-1	many	TRBJ1-2	TGCAGTGCTGATTTCTTTGGCGGGGTCGATGGCTACACCTTC	CSADFFGGVDGYTF
-	TRBV3-1	medium-sized	TRBJ1-5	TGTGCCAGCAGCCAAGCCCTCGTGGGGCCCCAGCATTTT	CASSQALVGPQHF
-	TRBV20-1	many	TRBJ1-1	TGCAGTGCCGTCGCCTGGAACACTGAAGCTTTCTTT	CSAVAWNTEAFF
-	TRBV2	many	TRBJ1-1	TGTGCCACCGAAGGGCGGATGAACACTGAAGCTTTCTTT	CATEGRMNTEAFF
-	TRBV27	-	TRBJ1-1	TGTGCCAGCAGCGCGTCGCTGGTCACTGAATCTTTCTTT	CASSASLVTESFF
-	TRBV5-6	many	TRBJ2-6	TGTGCCAGCAGCTTGCAGGGCATTGGGGCCAACGTCCTGACTTTC	CASSLQGIGANVLTF
-	TRBV24-1	many	TRBJ2-3	TGTGCCACCAGTGTTGGGGGGATTCGGCGGAAAGATACGCAGTATTTT	CATSVGGIRRKDTQYF
TRBD2	TRBV6-1	few	TRBJ2-7	TGCGCCATCTCGGGAGGTCCGGACGAGCAGTACTTC	CAISGGPDEQYF
-	TRBV25-1	medium-sized	TRBJ2-7	TGTGCCAGCAGTTCTCCCCCCATAGACAGGCCGAAATCCTACGAGCAGTACTTC	CASSSPPIDRPKSYEQYF
-	TRBV6-5	many	TRBJ2-3	TGTGCCAGCAGTTACCAAGGATCTGGAGCTAGCACAGATACGCAGTATTTT	CASSYQGSGASTDTQYF
-	TRBV6-1	many	TRBJ2-6	TGTGCCAGCAGGAGATTAGACTCTGGGGCCAACGTCCTGACTTTC	CASRRLDSGANVLTF
TRBD1	TRBV30	-	TRBJ1-1	TGTGCCTGGAGTTTCCAGGGGGTCCCTCGAGCTTTCTTT	CAWSFQGVPRAFF
TRBD2	TRBV20-1	many	TRBJ2-1	TGCAGTGCCCGGGGTGGCGGGAGTCGCAATGAGCAGTTCTTC	CSARGGGSRNEQFF
-	TRBV20-1	medium-sized	TRBJ1-1	TGCAGTGCTAGAGACGTACACCACAGGCGTCCCATGAACACTGAAGCTTTCTTT	CSARDVHHRRPMNTEAFF
-	TRBV30	many	TRBJ1-3	TGTGCCTGGAATAAGAAGGAAGGCTCTGGAAACACCATATATTTT	CAWNKKEGSGNTIYF
-	TRBV20-1	many	TRBJ1-3	TGCAGTGCGCGAATCAGGGAGGCTGGAAACACCATATATTTT	CSARIREAGNTIYF
-	TRBV12-3/TRBV12-4	medium-sized	TRBJ1-1	TGTGCCAGCAGCATCGGACGAGCCACTGAAGCTTTCTTT	CASSIGRATEAFF
-	TRBV5-1	-	TRBJ1-2	TGCGCCAGCAGCTACTCCTCCGAGGGGCCCTATGGCTACACCTTC	CASSYSSEGPYGYTF
-	TRBV6-1	-	TRBJ2-7	TGTGCCAGTATCAGGGGTACCTACGAGCAGTACTTC	CASIRGTYEQYF
TRBD1	TRBV10-3	many	TRBJ2-7	TGTGCCATCAGTGGGGAACAGGGGGCGTTGGAGCAGTACTTC	CAISGEQGALEQYF
-	TRBV6-5	few	TRBJ2-7	TGTGCCAGCAGTTACCCTCCCGTCTACGAGCAGTACTTC	CASSYPPVYEQYF
TRBD1	TRBV12-3/TRBV12-4	many	TRBJ2-4	TGTGCCAGCAGTCATAGGACAGGGGGCATGAACATTCAGTACTTC	CASSHRTGGMNIQYF
-	TRBV7-6	many	TRBJ2-5	TGTGCCAGCAGCGAGTGGGAGACCCAGTACTTC	CASSEWETQYF
-	TRBV29-1	many	TRBJ1-4	TGCAGCGTGCGTGACCTCGGAAAACTGTTTTTT	CSVRDLGKLFF
-	TRBV11-2	many	TRBJ2-3	TGTGCCAGCAGCTTAGGAGGGATGGCGGCCCCCGGCACAGATACGCAGTATTTT	CASSLGGMAAPGTDTQYF
-	TRBV6-2/TRBV6-3	many	TRBJ1-5	TGTGCCAGCAGTTACTCGAGTACAGGGTGGTCAGGCCAGCCCCAGCATTTT	CASSYSSTGWSGQPQHF
-	TRBV18	once	TRBJ2-2	TGTGCCAGCTCACCGTCAGTCTCGAACACCGGGGAGCTGTTTTTT	CASSPSVSNTGELFF
-	TRBV14	once	TRBJ2-5	TGTGCCAGCAGCCATCGGACTATCGGGATGGGAGGTGGAGAGACCCAGTACTTC	CASSHRTIGMGGGETQYF
TRBD2	TRBV2	many	TRBJ2-5	TGTGCCAGCAGTCAGACTAGCGGGACGGGGACCCAGTACTTC	CASSQTSGTGTQYF